The 31 T cell receptor beta chains given below trace back to one sample, sequenced in a study of regulatory T cells in long-lasting Graves disease. Sequencing libraries for TCR beta were prepared with iRepertoire HTBI primers and Arm-PCR of CDR3 regions. TCRdb re-called the multiplex PCR reads with MiXCR, one entry per CDR3 protein. Among 400,000 to 600,000 distinct CDR3 sequences listed, about 22% were seen once. Regarding time point: persistent/refractory GD, antithyroid drugs over 5 years with positive TRAb. The authors made the TCR library using RNA they extracted from PBMCs. Here the sequenced sample was peripheral blood mononuclear cells (PBMCs), taken when the disease was refractory, from a patient treated with antithyroid drugs. The receptors stem from a female donor with Graves disease.

Concerning this clonotype: One end of the junction is discordant with germline, which a read error may explain. This rearrangement joins TRBV19 to TRBJ2-7, with 8 positions matching TRBD1. Germline V gives CDR1 LNHDA, CDR2 SQIVND (reference sequence). CDR3 length: 13 amino acids. The CDR3 nucleotides are TGTGCCACCGACGGACAGGGCCCCTACGAGCAGTGCTTC. Protein product: CATDGQGPYEQCF.

This clonotype turned up a few times. The chain is built from TRBV28 and TRBJ1-1; D is perhaps TRBD1 (5 bases). V shed 1 base and J shed 6 bases, with 9 bases lying between them. CDR3 size: 13 residues. Germline V gene lookup returns CDR1 MDHEN and CDR2 SYDVKM. DNA of the CDR3: TGTGCCAGCAGTTTATCCGGGGGGGCTGAAGCTTTCTTT. Its protein product is CASSLSGGAEAFF.

The gene calls are TRBV27 and TRBJ2-5, with TRBD2 identical over 11 bases. Trimming cost V 5 bases and J 3 bases; bases outside gene matches: 8. Germline V CDR1 and CDR2: MNHEY, SMNVEV (reference sequence). The CDR3 length is 16 residues. CDR3 in DNA: TGTGCCAGCAGTATCGGGGGGGGACTAGCGGAAGAGACCCAGTACTTC. It encodes CASSIGGGLAEETQYF.

At least ten counts were recorded for this clonotype. The chain combines TRBV7-2 with TRBJ2-7; 9 bases are a match to TRBD2. Germline values: CDR1 SGHTA, CDR2 FQGNSA. There are 14 residues in the CDR3. J gave up 5 bases and V 6 bases, and 8 bases lay outside the gene matches. The CDR3 DNA sequence: TGTGCCAGCAGTTCACCGGGACTAGCAAACGAGCAGTACTTC. This gives the protein CASSSPGLANEQYF.

V gene TRBV7-9 combines with J gene TRBJ1-6, with a tentative D call TRBD1 (5 bases). Germline values: CDR1 SEHNR, CDR2 FQNEAQ (reference sequence). V gave up 5 bases and J gave up 16 bases, with 15 bases separating them. This CDR3 comprises 12 residues. CDR3 sequence: CASSRDSGLLHF. As DNA, the CDR3 is TGTGCCAGCAGCCGAGACAGCGGCTTACTCCACTTT.

This clonotype has at least ten counts. V and J are TRBV2 and TRBJ1-6, with D hard to call. CDR3 size: 15 residues. Germline V gives CDR1 SNHLY, CDR2 FYNNEI. V was shortened by 1 base and J by 3 bases, with 7 bases between the two germline ends. The chain's CDR3 is CASSEGDLYNSPLHF. The DNA of the CDR3 is TGTGCCAGCAGTGAAGGGGATCTCTATAATTCACCCCTCCACTTT.

This clonotype has at least ten counts. The genes are TRBV28 and TRBJ1-2; 9 bases map to TRBD1. The junction had 7 bases not matched to a gene; V was cut back by 4 bases and J by 1 base. The CDR3 runs to 16 residues. CDR1 is MDHEN and CDR2 is SYDVKM in the germline V gene. CDR3 DNA sequence: TGTGCCAGCAGTTACGTCCCGGGACAGGGTAACTATGGCTACACCTTC. Its translation: CASSYVPGQGNYGYTF.

This clonotype was seen a handful of times. V is TRBV20-1 and J is TRBJ1-2; TRBD1 matches 8 bases. V lost 5 bases, J lost 6 bases, and 2 bases stayed unmatched. The germline V gene has CDR1 DFQATT and CDR2 SNEGSKA (reference sequence). This CDR3 comprises 11 residues. CDR3 sequence: CSARQGNGYTF. The CDR3 DNA follows: TGCAGTGCTCGACAGGGGAATGGCTACACCTTC.

The V and J genes are TRBV6-2 or TRBV6-3 and TRBJ2-7, with 7 bases aligning to TRBD1. The CDR3 runs to 15 residues. V lost 4 bases to trimming and J lost 2 bases; unmatched junction nucleotides: 8. Germline lookup yields CDR1 MNHEY and CDR2 SVGEGT. The CDR3 region has the DNA TGTGCCAGCAGTTCTCAACAGGGGTGGACCTACGAGCAGTACTTC. Its translation: CASSSQQGWTYEQYF.

This clonotype was seen many times. The rearrangement links TRBV6-1 to TRBJ2-7; D is possibly TRBD1 or TRBD2 (6 bases each). Per the germline V gene, CDR1 is MNHNS and CDR2 is SASEGT. This CDR3 has 15 residues. V was shortened by 7 bases and J by 0 bases, with 16 bases between the two germline ends. The CDR3 nucleotides are TGTGCCAGCACCCGCAACGGGGGCAGCTCCTACGAGCAGTACTTC. Protein product: CASTRNGGSSYEQYF.

The rearrangement joins TRBV27 to TRBJ2-4; TRBD2 is a possible D gene (6 bases). This CDR3 is 15 amino acids long. V lost 4 bases and J lost 9, with 19 bases in between. Germline V lookup: CDR1 MNHEY, CDR2 SMNVEV (reference sequence). For the CDR3, the DNA is TGTGCCAGCAGTTCCCCGACTAGGGGCCTGAGCATTCAGTACTTC. It codes for CASSSPTRGLSIQYF.

V and J are TRBV14 and TRBJ1-1; D perhaps matches TRBD1 (5 bases). CDR1 and CDR2 (germline): SGHDN, FVKESK. The CDR3 runs 13 residues. V lost 1 base and J 7 bases, leaving 10 bases between the germline ends. The CDR3 protein is CASSQVDTVEAFF. DNA for the CDR3: TGTGCCAGCAGCCAAGTGGACACGGTTGAAGCTTTCTTT. The full variable domain, rest sourced from reference TRBV14 and TRBJ1-1, is EAGVTQFPSHSVIEKGQTVTLRCDPISGHDNLYWYRRVMGKEIKFLLHFVKESKQDESGMPNNRFLAERTGGTYSTLKVQPAELEDSGVYFCASSQVDTVEAFFGQGTRLTVV.

This clonotype was counted at least ten times. The V and J genes are TRBV28 and TRBJ1-5; D is ambiguous. CDR1 and CDR2 from the germline V gene are MDHEN and SYDVKM. The CDR3 sequence is 14 residues long. Trimming shortened V by 3 bases and J by 4 bases, and 10 bases separated the two germline ends. This chain's CDR3 is CASSFTAPNQPQHF. The CDR3 DNA sequence: TGTGCCAGCAGTTTCACAGCGCCGAATCAGCCCCAGCATTTT.

This clonotype was observed many times. The chain is built from TRBV12-3 or TRBV12-4 and TRBJ2-6; the D is unclear. The CDR3 has 16 residues. Trimming stripped 5 bases from V and 0 bases from J, with 11 bases between. The CDR3 DNA is TGTGCCAGCAGTCCCTCTACAGTCTCTGGGGCCAACGTCCTGACTTTC. Translated: CASSPSTVSGANVLTF.

In its sample, this clonotype was seen many times. The CDR3 DNA is TGTGCCAGCAGCTTAGCGTTGGGAATAAACTATGGCTACACCTTC. Translated, it gives CASSLALGINYGYTF. This chain connects TRBV7-2 to TRBJ1-2; D is unresolved. V was pared by 0 bases and J by 2 bases, with 10 bases between. This CDR3 is 15 amino acids long. Germline V CDR1 and CDR2: SGHTA, FQGNSA.

This clonotype was detected only a few times. The chain recombines TRBV3-1 with TRBJ2-7, with 9 bases that match TRBD1. CDR3 size: 15 residues. The V and J ends lost 3 bases and 5 bases, in that order; junction bases with no gene match: 8. In germline, CDR1 is LGHDT, CDR2 YNNKEL (reference sequence). CDR3 nucleotides: TGTGCCAGCAGCCACCCCGCGGACAGGGGCCACGAGCAGTACTTC. Its translation: CASSHPADRGHEQYF.

The CDR3 protein is CSARDSPRGVDTEAFF. The CDR3 region has the DNA TGCAGTGCTAGAGATTCGCCTCGCGGGGTGGACACTGAAGCTTTCTTT. This sequence joins TRBV20-1 and TRBJ1-1; D gene uncertain. The germline CDR1 and CDR2 sequences are DFQATT and SNEGSKA (reference sequence). With 0 bases removed from V and 3 bases from J, the gap between germline ends came to 17 bases. The length of the CDR3 is 16 residues.

This clonotype was observed many times. V gene TRBV2 combines with J gene TRBJ2-2; D is uncertain. V lost 1 base and J lost 1, with 1 base in between. The CDR3 covers 13 residues. CDR1 is SNHLY, CDR2 FYNNEI, per germline. The CDR3 loop reads CASSEGNTGELFF. DNA for the CDR3: TGTGCCAGCAGTGAAGGGAACACCGGGGAGCTGTTTTTT.

This clonotype has ten or more counts. This chain joins TRBV28 and TRBJ1-5, with TRBD1 as a possible D gene (5 bases). CDR3 size: 15 residues. Germline V gene sequence: CDR1 MDHEN, CDR2 SYDVKM. Trimming cost V 5 bases and J 0 bases, with 11 bases left between them. In nucleotides, the CDR3 is TGTGCCAGCAGTCGCGACAGTAGTAGCAATCAGCCCCAGCATTTT. This gives the protein CASSRDSSSNQPQHF.

This clonotype has ten or more counts. This chain links TRBV15 with TRBJ2-5, with 9 bases fitting TRBD2. The germline V gene encodes CDR1 LNHNV and CDR2 YYDKDF (reference sequence). This CDR3 has 16 residues. Trimming took 0 bases from V and 3 from J; bases not matched to a gene: 5. The CDR3 protein is CATSREASGMEETQYF. The CDR3 DNA reads TGTGCCACCAGCAGAGAAGCTAGCGGGATGGAAGAGACCCAGTACTTC.

Only a few counts were recorded for this clonotype. At one end, the junction sequence differs from germline, possibly due to a read error. The V and J genes are TRBV11-3 and TRBJ1-1; 8 nucleotides match TRBD1. The germline V gene encodes CDR1 SGHNT and CDR2 YENEEA. The length of the CDR3 is 13 residues. CDR3 sequence: CASSVDRGTEASF. In DNA form, the CDR3 reads TGTGCCAGCAGCGTCGACAGGGGCACTGAAGCTTCCTTT.

The chain combines TRBV30 with TRBJ1-3, with 7 nucleotides matching TRBD1. Germline-derived CDR1 and CDR2 are GTSNPN and SVGIG (reference sequence). The CDR3 contains 14 residues. Trimming cost V 4 bases and J 2 bases; bases outside gene matches: 5. The CDR3 reads CAWTSTGTGNTIYF. The CDR3 DNA follows: TGTGCCTGGACTTCGACAGGGACTGGAAACACCATATATTTT.

This clonotype was picked up a small number of times. V is TRBV29-1 and J is TRBJ2-2; perhaps TRBD2 as D (5 bases). Trimming removed 7 bases from V and 5 bases from J, with 17 bases in between. This CDR3 has 14 amino acids. The germline gives CDR1 SQVTM, CDR2 ANQGSEA. Written as DNA, the CDR3 is TGCAGCGCCGGAACCCCCACTAGTACCGGGGAGCTGTTTTTT. The encoded protein is CSAGTPTSTGELFF.

This clonotype was recorded many times. J is TRBJ2-7 and V is TRBV2, with D possibly called TRBD1 or TRBD2 (5 bases each). Trimming stripped 2 bases from V and 3 bases from J, with 8 bases between. Germline CDR1 reads SNHLY; CDR2 reads FYNNEI. The CDR3 is 13 amino acids. This chain's CDR3 is CASSEWDGYEQYF. CDR3 coding DNA: TGTGCCAGCAGTGAATGGGACGGCTACGAGCAGTACTTC.

This clonotype has just a few counts. The CDR3 reads CASSYLAGATSDTQYF. Written as DNA, the CDR3 is TGTGCCAGCAGTTACTTAGCGGGGGCAACGAGTGATACGCAGTATTTT. The chain links TRBV7-3 to TRBJ2-3; 9 bases agree with TRBD2. CDR1 and CDR2 from the germline V gene are SGHTA and FQGTGA. V shed 6 bases and J 6 bases; nucleotides not matched to a gene: 13. The CDR3 covers 16 residues.

In DNA form, the CDR3 reads TGTGCCAGCAGCACTCCTCCGGGGCCCCGTTTGGAGCAGTACTTC. Translation: CASSTPPGPRLEQYF. This chain links TRBV6-1 with TRBJ2-7; possibly TRBD1 or TRBD2 for D (5 bases each). Germline lookup yields CDR1 MNHNS and CDR2 SASEGT. V lost 6 bases and J lost 7, with 22 bases in between. This CDR3 comprises 15 residues.

This chain links TRBV5-4 with TRBJ2-1; TRBD2 might be the D (6 bases). Germline V gene sequence: CDR1 SGHNT, CDR2 YYREEE (reference sequence). V lost 4 bases, J lost 14 bases, and 16 bases lay in between. CDR3 length: 12 residues. In DNA, the CDR3 is TGTGCCAGCAGCCTGGACTACTTTCCGGAGTTCTTC. It specifies CASSLDYFPEFF.

This clonotype was counted at least ten times. V and J are TRBV12-3 or TRBV12-4 and TRBJ1-2; 11 bases match TRBD1. This CDR3 region has 14 residues. V trimming: 4 bases; J trimming: 4 bases; junction bases outside the gene matches: 2. CDR3 sequence: CASSWDRGAYGYTF. The CDR3 nucleotides are TGTGCCAGCAGTTGGGACAGGGGGGCCTATGGCTACACCTTC.

This clonotype was observed at least ten times. This chain joins TRBV11-2 and TRBJ2-5; 7 positions agree with TRBD2. The CDR3 extends over 15 amino acids. J was trimmed by 5 bases and V by 3 bases; bases with no gene match: 9. The germline gives CDR1 SGHAT, CDR2 FQNNGV. In DNA, the CDR3 is TGTGCCAGCAGCTTTAAAATAGGGGAGGGGGAGACCCAGTACTTC. Its translation is CASSFKIGEGETQYF.

This chain links TRBV13 with TRBJ2-7; maybe TRBD2 (6 bases). V was clipped by 4 bases and J by 9 bases, with 19 bases between them. Germline V lookup: CDR1 PRHDT, CDR2 FYEKMQ (reference sequence). This CDR3 is built from 14 residues. The CDR3 loop reads CASSWAGLPSAQYF. Here the CDR3 DNA reads TGTGCCAGCAGCTGGGCGGGACTCCCTTCGGCGCAGTACTTC.

This clonotype was seen repeatedly, ten times or more. The chain recombines TRBV15 with TRBJ1-5; perhaps TRBD1 as D (5 bases). The germline V gene has CDR1 LNHNV and CDR2 YYDKDF (reference sequence). V was pared by 3 bases and J by 3 bases, with 15 bases between. The CDR3 runs 16 residues. CDR3 amino acids: CATSRVGAGDNQPQHF. The CDR3 coding sequence is TGTGCCACCAGCAGGGTAGGGGCCGGTGACAATCAGCCCCAGCATTTT.